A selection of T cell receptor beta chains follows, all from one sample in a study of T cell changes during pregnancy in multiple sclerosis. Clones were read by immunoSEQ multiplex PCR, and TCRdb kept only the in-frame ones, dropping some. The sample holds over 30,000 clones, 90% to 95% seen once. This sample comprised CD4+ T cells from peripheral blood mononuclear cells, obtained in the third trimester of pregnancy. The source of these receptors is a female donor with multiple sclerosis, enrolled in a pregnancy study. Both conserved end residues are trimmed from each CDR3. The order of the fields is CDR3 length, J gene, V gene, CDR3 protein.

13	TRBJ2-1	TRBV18	ASSPSGQGTGEQF
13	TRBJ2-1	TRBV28	ASSRDRGSYNEQF
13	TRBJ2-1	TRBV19	ASSSSSGSYNEQF
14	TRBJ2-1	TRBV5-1	ASSLAGLAGRDEQF
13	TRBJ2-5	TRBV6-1	ASSRLAGRGETQY
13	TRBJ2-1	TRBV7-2	ASSLQRESYNEQF
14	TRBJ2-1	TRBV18	ASSPEGLAGRMRQF
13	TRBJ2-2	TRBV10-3	AISERLADTGELF
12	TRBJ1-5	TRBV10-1	ASTVLGPNQPQH
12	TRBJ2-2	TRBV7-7	ASSLVPNTGELF
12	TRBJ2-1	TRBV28	ATFQGAPYNEQF
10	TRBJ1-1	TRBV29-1	SVDSGNTEAF
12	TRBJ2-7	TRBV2	ASSETGTPYEQY
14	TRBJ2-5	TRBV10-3	AISPGTGEGRGTQY
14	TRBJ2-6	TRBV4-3	ASSQQVSSGANVLT
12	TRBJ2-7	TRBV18	ASSEVPQSYEQY
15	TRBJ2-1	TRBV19	ASRLAGTGVSNNEQF
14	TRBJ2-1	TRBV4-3	ASSQDGRGTYNEQF
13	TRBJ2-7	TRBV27	ASSSRQGPYYEQY
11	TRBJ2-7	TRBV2	ASGRGQLNEQY
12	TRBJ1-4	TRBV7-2	ASSLGQGNEKLF
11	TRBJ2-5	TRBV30	AWSVLERSSRY
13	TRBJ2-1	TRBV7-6	ASSWLGGGYNEQF
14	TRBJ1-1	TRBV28	ASSLVTGGRNTEAF
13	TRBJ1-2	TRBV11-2	ASSLDWRTDYGYT
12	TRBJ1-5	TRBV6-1	ASYKDRGNQPQH
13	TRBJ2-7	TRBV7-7	ASSLGAGSSYEQY
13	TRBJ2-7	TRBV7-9	ASSYTSGRAYEQY
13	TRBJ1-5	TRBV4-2	ASSRDSYSNQPQH
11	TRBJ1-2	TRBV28	ASSVTRNYGYT
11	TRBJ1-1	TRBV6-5	ASSVEYRFEAF
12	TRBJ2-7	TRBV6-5	ASSFSPVDDEQY
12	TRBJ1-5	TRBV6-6	ASSYGGADQPQH
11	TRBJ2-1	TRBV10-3	AADKDQNNEQF
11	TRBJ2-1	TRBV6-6	ASTSENYNEQF
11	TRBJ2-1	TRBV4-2	ASSPNIFHEQF
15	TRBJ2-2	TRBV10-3	AISWTSGRENTGELF
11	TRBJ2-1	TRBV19	ASSGTSGSSQF
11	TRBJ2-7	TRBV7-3	ASSPGGGDEQY
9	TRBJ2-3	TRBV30	AWKSADTQY
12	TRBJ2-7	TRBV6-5	ASSRIAIPKEQY
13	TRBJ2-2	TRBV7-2	ASSSTGVDTGELF
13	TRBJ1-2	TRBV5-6	ASSLDRGTGYGYT
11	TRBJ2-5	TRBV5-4	ASSSGQGETQY
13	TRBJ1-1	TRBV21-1	ASSRQRKKGAEAF
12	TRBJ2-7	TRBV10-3	AISESKQDGEQY
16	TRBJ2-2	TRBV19	ASSIMAGLAVNTGELF
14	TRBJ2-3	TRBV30	AWSAGTSGYTDTQY
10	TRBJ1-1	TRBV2	ASMARGTEAF
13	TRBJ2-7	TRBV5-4	ASSLTSGRLYEQY
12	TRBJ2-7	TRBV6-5	ASSYSRRAYEQY
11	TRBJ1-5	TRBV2	ASRRVGNQPQH
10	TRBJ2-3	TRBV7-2	ASSARSDTQY
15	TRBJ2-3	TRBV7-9	ASSFGLAGGFTDTQY
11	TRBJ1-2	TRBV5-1	ASSLNRGDGYT
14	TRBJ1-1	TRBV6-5	ASSSRTAPWDTEAF
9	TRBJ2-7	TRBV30	AWSRDYEQY
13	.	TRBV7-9	ASSLGGPSNYEQY